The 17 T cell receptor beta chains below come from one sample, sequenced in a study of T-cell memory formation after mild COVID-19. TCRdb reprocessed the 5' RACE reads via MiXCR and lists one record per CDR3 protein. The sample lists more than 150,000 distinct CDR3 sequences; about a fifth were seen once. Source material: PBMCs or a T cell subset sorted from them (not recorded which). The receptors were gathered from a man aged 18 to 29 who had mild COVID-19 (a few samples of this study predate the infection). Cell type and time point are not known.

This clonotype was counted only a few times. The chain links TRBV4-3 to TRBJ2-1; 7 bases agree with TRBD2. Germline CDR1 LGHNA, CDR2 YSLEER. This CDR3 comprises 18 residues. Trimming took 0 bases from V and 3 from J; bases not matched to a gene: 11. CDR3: CASSQDLKGGGDYNEQFF. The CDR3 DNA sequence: TGCGCCAGCAGCCAAGATCTAAAGGGCGGGGGAGACTACAATGAGCAGTTCTTC.

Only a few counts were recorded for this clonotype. The CDR3 spells CASSAGAESYEQYV. The CDR3 bases are TGTGCCAGCAGTGCTGGGGCAGAGTCCTACGAGCAGTACGTC. J is TRBJ2-7 and V is TRBV2, with a tentative D call TRBD1 (5 bases). Germline V CDR1 and CDR2: SNHLY, FYNNEI. The CDR3 totals 14 residues. V gave up 4 bases and J gave up 1 base, with 11 bases separating them.

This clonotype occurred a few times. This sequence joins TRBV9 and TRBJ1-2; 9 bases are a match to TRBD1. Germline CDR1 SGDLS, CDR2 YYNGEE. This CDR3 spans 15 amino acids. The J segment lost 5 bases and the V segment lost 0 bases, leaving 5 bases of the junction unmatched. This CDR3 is CASSVAGGTGYGYTF. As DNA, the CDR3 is TGTGCCAGCAGCGTAGCCGGGGGGACAGGGTATGGCTACACCTTC.

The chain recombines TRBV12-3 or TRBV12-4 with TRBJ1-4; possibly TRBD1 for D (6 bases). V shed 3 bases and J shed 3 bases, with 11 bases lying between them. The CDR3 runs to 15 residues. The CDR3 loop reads CASSFSHRANEKLFF. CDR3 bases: TGTGCCAGCAGTTTTAGCCACAGGGCTAATGAAAAACTGTTTTTT.

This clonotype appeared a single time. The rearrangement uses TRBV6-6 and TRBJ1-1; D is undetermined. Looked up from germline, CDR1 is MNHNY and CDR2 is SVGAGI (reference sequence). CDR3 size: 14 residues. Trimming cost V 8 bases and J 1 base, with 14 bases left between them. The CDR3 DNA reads TGTGCCAGCGATCAAAGAGGGAGGAACACTGAAGCTTTCTTT. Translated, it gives CASDQRGRNTEAFF.

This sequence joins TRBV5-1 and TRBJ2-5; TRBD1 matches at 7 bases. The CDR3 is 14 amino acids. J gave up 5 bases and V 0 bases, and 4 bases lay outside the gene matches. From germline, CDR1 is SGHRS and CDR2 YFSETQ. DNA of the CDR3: TGCGCCAGCAGCTTGGAACAGGGGATCGAGACCCAGTACTTC. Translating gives CASSLEQGIETQYF.

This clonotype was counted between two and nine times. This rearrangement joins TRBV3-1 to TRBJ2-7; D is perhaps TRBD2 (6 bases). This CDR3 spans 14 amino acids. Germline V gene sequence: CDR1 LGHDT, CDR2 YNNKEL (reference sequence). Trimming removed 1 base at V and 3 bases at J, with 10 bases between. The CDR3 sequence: CASSQVGGIYEQYF. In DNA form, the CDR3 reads TGTGCCAGCAGCCAAGTCGGAGGGATCTACGAGCAGTACTTC.

The DNA for the CDR3 is TGTGCCACCAGCAGAGGAGGGGAGCTGTTTTTT. As protein: CATSRGGELFF. The genes are TRBV15 and TRBJ2-2; no clear D gene. The germline V gene encodes CDR1 LNHNV and CDR2 YYDKDF (reference sequence). This CDR3 is 11 amino acids long. The V end lost 1 base, the J end lost 8 bases, and 2 bases lay between the germline ends.

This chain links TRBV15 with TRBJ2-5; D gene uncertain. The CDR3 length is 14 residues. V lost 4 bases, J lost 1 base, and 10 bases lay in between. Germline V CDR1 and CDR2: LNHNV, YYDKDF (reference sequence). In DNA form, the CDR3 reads TGTGCCACCAGCAAACCGGGTTCCCAAGAGACCCAGTACTTC. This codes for CATSKPGSQETQYF.

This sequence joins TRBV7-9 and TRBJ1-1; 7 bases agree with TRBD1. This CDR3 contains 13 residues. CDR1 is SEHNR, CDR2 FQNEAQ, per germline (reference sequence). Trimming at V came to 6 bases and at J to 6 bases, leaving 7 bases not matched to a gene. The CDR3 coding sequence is TGTGCCAGCAGTGACAGGGTCGTTTCTGAAGCTTTCTTT. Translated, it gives CASSDRVVSEAFF.

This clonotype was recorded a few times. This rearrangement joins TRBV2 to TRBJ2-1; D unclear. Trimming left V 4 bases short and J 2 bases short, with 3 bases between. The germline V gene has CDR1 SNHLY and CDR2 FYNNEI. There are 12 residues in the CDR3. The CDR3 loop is CASSATYNEQFF. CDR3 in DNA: TGTGCCAGCAGTGCCACCTACAATGAGCAGTTCTTC. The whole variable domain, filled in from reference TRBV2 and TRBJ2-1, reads EPEVTQTPSHQVTQMGQEVILRCVPISNHLYFYWYRQILGQKVEFLVSFYNNEISEKSEIFDDQFSVERPDGSNFTLKIRSTKLEDSAMYFCASSATYNEQFFGPGTRLTVL.

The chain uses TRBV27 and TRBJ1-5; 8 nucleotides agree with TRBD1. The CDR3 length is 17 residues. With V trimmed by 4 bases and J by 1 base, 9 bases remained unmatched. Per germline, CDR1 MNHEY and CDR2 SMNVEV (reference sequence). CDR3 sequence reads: CASSWIPGQASNQPQHF. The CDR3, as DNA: TGTGCCAGCAGTTGGATCCCGGGACAGGCAAGCAATCAGCCCCAGCATTTT.

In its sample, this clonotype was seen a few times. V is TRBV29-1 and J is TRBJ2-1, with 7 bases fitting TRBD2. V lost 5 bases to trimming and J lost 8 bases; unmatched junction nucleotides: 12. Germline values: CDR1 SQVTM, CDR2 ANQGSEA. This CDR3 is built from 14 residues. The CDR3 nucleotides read TGCAGCGTTCCGGGACTACCTGCCGGGGATGAGCAGTTCTTC. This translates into CSVPGLPAGDEQFF.

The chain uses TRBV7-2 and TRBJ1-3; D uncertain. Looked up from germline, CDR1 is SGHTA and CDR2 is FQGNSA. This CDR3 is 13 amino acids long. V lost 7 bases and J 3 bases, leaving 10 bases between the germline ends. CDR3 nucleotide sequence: TGTGCCAGCACCCGTCAGATTGGAAACACCATATATTTT. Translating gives CASTRQIGNTIYF.

CDR3 protein: CASSSGTPTTYEQYF. CDR3 nucleotides: TGTGCCAGCTCATCCGGGACACCCACTACCTACGAGCAGTACTTC. V is TRBV18 and J is TRBJ2-7; tentative D call: TRBD1 (6 bases). CDR3 size: 15 residues. V lost 5 bases to trimming and J lost 2 bases, with 16 bases between them. Per germline, CDR1 KGHSH and CDR2 LQKENI.

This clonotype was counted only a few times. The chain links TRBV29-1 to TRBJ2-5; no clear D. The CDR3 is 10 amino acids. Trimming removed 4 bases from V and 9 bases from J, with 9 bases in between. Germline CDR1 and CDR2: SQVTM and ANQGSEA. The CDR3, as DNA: TGCAGCGTTGTACAGCTTTCCCAGTACTTC. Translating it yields CSVVQLSQYF.

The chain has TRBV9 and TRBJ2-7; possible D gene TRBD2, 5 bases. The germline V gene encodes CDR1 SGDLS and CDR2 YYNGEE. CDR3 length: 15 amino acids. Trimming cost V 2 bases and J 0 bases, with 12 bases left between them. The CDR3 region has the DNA TGTGCCAGCAGCGTCGGCGGGCCCTGCTCCTACGAGCAGTACGTC. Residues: CASSVGGPCSYEQYV.